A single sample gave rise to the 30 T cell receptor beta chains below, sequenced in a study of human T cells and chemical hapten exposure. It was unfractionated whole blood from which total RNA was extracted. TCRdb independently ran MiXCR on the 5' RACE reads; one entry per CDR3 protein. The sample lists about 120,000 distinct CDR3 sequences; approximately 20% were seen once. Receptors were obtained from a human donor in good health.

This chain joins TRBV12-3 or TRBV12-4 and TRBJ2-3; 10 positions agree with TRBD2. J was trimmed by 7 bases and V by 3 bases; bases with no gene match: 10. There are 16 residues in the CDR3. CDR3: CASSFEISGRAYTQYF. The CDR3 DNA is TGTGCCAGCAGTTTCGAAATCAGCGGGAGGGCATATACGCAGTATTTT.

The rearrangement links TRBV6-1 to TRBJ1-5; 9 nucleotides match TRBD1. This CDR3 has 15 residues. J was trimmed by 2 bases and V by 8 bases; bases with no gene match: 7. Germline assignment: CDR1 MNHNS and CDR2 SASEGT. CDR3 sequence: CASQSRDRGNQPQHF. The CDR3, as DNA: TGTGCCAGCCAAAGCCGGGACAGGGGCAATCAGCCCCAGCATTTT.

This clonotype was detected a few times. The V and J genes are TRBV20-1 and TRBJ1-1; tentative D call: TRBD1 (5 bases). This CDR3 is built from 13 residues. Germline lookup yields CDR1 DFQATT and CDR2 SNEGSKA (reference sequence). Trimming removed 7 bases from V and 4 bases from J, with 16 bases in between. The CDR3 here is CSVPGLTVTEAFF. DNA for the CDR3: TGCAGTGTCCCGGGACTGACGGTCACTGAAGCTTTCTTT.

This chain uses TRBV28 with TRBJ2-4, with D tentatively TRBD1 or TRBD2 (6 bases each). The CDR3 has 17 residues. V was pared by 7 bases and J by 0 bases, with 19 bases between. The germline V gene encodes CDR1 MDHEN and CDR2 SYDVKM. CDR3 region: CASTSGEAALAKNIQYF. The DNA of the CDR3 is TGTGCCAGCACCTCAGGGGAGGCAGCTCTAGCCAAAAACATTCAGTACTTC.

The CDR3 here is CASDRTGYQETQYF. The CDR3 coding sequence is TGTGCCAGTGACCGGACAGGGTACCAAGAGACCCAGTACTTC. This chain links TRBV2 with TRBJ2-5, with 8 nucleotides matching TRBD1. This CDR3 has 14 residues. The germline gives CDR1 SNHLY, CDR2 FYNNEI. V trimming: 9 bases; J trimming: 0 bases; junction bases outside the gene matches: 6.

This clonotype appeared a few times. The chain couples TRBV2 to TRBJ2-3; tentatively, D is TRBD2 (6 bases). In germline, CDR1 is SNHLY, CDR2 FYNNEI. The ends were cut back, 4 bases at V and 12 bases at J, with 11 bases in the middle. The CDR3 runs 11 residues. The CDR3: CASSGGLIQYF. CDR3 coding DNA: TGTGCCAGCAGTGGGGGACTCATCCAGTATTTT. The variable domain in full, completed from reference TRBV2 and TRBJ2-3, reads EPEVTQTPSHQVTQMGQEVILRCVPISNHLYFYWYRQILGQKVEFLVSFYNNEISEKSEIFDDQFSVERPDGSNFTLKIRSTKLEDSAMYFCASSGGLIQYFGPGTRLTVL.

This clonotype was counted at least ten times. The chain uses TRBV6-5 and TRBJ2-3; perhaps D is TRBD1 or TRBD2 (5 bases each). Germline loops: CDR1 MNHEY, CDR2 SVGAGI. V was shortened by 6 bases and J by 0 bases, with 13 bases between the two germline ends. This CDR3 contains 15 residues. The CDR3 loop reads CASSPRDPSTDTQYF. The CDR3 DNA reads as TGTGCCAGCAGCCCCCGGGACCCTAGCACAGATACGCAGTATTTT.

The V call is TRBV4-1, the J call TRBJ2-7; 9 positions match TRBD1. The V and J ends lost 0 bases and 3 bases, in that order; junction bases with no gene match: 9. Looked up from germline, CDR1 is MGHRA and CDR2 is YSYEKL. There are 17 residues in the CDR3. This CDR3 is CASSQDSREDRGYEQYF. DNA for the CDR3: TGCGCCAGCAGCCAAGATAGTCGTGAGGACAGGGGCTACGAGCAGTACTTC.

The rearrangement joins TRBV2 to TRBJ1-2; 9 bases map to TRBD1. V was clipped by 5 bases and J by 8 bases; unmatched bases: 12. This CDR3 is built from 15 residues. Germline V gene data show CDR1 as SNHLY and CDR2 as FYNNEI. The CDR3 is CASSMDRGGFGGYTF. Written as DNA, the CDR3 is TGTGCCAGCAGTATGGACAGGGGAGGGTTTGGCGGCTACACCTTC. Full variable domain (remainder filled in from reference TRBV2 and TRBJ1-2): EPEVTQTPSHQVTQMGQEVILRCVPISNHLYFYWYRQILGQKVEFLVSFYNNEISEKSEIFDDQFSVERPDGSNFTLKIRSTKLEDSAMYFCASSMDRGGFGGYTFGSGTRLTVV.

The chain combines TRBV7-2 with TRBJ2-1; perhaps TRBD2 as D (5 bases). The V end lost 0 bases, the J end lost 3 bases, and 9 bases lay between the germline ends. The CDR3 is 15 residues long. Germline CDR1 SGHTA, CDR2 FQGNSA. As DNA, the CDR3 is TGTGCCAGCAGCTTAGCGACTACTAACTACAATGAGCAGTTCTTC. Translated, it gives CASSLATTNYNEQFF.

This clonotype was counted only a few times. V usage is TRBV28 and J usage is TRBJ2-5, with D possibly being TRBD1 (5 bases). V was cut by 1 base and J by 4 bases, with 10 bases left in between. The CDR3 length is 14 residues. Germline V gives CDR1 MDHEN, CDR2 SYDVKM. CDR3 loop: CASSLSGFGETQYF. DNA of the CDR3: TGTGCCAGCAGTTTATCAGGGTTCGGAGAGACCCAGTACTTC.

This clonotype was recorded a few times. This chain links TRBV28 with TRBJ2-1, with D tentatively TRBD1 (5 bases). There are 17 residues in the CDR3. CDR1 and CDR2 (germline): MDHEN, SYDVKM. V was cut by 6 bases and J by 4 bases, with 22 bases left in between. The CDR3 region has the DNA TGTGCCAGCAGAAAGGCTTCTGGGGCAGGACGGTACAATGAGCAGTTCTTC. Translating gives CASRKASGAGRYNEQFF.

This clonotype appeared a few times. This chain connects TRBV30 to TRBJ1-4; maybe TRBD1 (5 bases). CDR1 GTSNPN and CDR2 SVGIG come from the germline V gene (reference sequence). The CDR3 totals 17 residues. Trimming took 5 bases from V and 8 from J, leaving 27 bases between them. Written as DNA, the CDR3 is TGTGCCTGGGGTATCGGAGGAGGGGTTGGTGGCGGAGAAAAACTGTTTTTT. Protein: CAWGIGGGVGGGEKLFF.

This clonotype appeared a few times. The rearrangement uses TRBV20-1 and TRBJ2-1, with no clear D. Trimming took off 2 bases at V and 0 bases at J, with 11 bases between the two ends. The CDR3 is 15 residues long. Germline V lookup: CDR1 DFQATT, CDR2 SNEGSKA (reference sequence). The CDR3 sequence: CSARLLVSSYNEQFF. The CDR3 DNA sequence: TGCAGTGCTAGATTGCTAGTTAGCTCCTACAATGAGCAGTTCTTC.

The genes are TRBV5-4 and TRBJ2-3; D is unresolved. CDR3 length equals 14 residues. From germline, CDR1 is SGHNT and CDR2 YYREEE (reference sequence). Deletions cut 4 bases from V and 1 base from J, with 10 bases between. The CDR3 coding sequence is TGTGCCAGCAGCGACGGACCAGGCACAGATACGCAGTATTTT. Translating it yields CASSDGPGTDTQYF.

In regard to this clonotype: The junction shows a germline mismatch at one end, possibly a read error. CDR3 sequence: CSVEGQGTDTQYF. CDR3 nucleotides: TGCAGCGTAGAAGGACAGGGGACAGATACGCAGTATTTT. The rearrangement links TRBV29-1 to TRBJ2-3; TRBD1 matches 9 bases. The CDR3 totals 13 residues. Germline V gene lookup returns CDR1 SQVTM and CDR2 ANQGSEA.

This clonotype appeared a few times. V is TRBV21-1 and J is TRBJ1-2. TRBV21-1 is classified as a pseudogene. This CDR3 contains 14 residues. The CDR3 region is CASSNNEADYGYTF. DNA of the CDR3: TGTGCCAGCAGCAACAATGAGGCAGACTATGGCTACACCTTC.

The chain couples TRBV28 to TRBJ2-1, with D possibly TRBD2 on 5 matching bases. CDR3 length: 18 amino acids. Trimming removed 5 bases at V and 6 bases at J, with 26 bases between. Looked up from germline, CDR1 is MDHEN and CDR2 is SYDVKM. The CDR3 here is CASSTTGNRGTIFNEQFF. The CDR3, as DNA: TGTGCCAGCAGTACCACCGGGAATAGAGGAACAATCTTCAATGAGCAGTTCTTC.

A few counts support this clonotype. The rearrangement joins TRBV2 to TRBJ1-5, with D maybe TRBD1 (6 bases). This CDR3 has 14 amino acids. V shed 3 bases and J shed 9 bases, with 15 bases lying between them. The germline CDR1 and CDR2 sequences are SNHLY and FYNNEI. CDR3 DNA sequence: TGTGCCAGCAGTGAGGGGGGCGCGCGGGCGCCCCAGCATTTT. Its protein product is CASSEGGARAPQHF.

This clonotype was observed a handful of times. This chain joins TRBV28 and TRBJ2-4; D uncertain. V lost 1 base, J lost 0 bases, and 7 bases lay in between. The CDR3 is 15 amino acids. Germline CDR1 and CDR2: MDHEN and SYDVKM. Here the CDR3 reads CASSLLRKAKNIQYF. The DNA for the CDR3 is TGTGCCAGCAGTTTATTACGGAAAGCCAAAAACATTCAGTACTTC.

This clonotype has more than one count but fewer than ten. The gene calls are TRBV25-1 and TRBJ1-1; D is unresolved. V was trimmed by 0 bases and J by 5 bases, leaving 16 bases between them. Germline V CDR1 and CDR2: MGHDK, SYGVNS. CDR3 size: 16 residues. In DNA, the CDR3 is TGTGCCAGCAGTGAATATGCGGGGTTGGGAGGGACTGAAGCTTTCTTT. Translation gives CASSEYAGLGGTEAFF.

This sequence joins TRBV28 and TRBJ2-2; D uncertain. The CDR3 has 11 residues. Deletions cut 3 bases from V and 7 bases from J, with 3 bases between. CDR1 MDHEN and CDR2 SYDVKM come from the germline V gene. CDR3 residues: CASSFGGELFF. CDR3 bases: TGTGCCAGCAGTTTCGGCGGGGAGCTGTTTTTT.

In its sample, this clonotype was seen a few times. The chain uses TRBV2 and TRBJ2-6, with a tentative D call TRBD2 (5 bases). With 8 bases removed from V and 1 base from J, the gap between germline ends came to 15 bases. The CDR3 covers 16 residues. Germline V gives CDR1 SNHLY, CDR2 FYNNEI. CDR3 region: CASLVPGNSGANVLTF. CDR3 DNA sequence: TGTGCCAGCCTCGTCCCCGGGAATTCTGGGGCCAACGTCCTGACTTTC.

The DNA for the CDR3 is TGTGCCAGCAGTTACTCCCCCACAGATACGCAGTATTTT. Protein product: CASSYSPTDTQYF. The chain couples TRBV6-5 to TRBJ2-3; D unclear. Germline V gene lookup returns CDR1 MNHEY and CDR2 SVGAGI. The CDR3 totals 13 residues. The V end lost 0 bases, the J end lost 2 bases, and 3 bases lay between the germline ends.

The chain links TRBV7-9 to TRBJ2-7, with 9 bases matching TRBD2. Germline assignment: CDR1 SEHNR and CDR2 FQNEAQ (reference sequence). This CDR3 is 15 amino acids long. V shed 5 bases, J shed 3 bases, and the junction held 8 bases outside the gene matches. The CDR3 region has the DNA TGTGCCAGCAGCCGACACCGGCGGGAGGGCTACGAGCAGTACTTC. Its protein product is CASSRHRREGYEQYF.

CDR3 nucleotides: TGTGCCAGCTCACCACCACGGGCATCGGGACTGTTTTTT. It translates to CASSPPRASGLFF. This rearrangement joins TRBV18 to TRBJ1-4; the D is unclear. CDR3 length: 13 amino acids. Germline V CDR1 and CDR2: KGHSH, LQKENI. V was clipped by 0 bases and J by 13 bases, with 12 bases between them.

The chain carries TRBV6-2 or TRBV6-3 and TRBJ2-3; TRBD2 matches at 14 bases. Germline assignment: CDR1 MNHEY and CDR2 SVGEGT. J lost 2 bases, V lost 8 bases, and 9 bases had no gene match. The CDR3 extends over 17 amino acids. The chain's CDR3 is CASGSGLAGGYTDTQYF. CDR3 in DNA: TGTGCCAGCGGCTCCGGACTAGCGGGAGGATACACAGATACGCAGTATTTT.

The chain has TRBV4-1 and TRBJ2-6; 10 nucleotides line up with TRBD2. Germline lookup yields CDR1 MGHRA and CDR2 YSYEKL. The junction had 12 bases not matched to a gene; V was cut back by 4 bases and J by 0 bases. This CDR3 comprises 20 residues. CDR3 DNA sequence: TGCGCCAGCAGCCTGTTTAAGGGACTAGCGCCCGGCTCTGGGGCCAACGTCCTGACTTTC. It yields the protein CASSLFKGLAPGSGANVLTF.

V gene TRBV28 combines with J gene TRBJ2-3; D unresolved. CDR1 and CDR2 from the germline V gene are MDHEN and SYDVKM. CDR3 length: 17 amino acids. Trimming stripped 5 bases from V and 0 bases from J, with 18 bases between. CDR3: CASSHRLLRASTDTQYF. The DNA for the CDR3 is TGTGCCAGCAGTCACCGACTTCTACGCGCTAGCACAGATACGCAGTATTTT.

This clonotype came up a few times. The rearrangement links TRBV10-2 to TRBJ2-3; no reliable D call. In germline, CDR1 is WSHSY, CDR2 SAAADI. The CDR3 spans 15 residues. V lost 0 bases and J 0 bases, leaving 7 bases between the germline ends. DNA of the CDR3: TGCGCCAGCAGTGAGTCTTGGGGAAGCACAGATACGCAGTATTTT. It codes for CASSESWGSTDTQYF.